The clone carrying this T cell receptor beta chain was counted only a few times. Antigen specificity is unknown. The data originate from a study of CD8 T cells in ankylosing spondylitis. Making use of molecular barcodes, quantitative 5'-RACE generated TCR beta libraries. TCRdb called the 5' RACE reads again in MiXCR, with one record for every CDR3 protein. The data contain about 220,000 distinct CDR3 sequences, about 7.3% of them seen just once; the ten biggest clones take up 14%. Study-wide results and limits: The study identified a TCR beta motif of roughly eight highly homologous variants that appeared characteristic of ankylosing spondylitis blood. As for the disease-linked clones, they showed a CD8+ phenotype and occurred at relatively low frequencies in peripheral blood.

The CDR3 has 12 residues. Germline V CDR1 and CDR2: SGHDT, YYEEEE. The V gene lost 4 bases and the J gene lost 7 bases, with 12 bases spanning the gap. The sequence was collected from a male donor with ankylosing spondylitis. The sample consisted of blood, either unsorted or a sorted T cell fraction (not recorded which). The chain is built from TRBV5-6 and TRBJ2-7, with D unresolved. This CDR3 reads CASSPGVQEQYF. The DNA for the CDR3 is TGTGCCAGCAGCCCTGGAGTTCAAGAGCAGTACTTC.